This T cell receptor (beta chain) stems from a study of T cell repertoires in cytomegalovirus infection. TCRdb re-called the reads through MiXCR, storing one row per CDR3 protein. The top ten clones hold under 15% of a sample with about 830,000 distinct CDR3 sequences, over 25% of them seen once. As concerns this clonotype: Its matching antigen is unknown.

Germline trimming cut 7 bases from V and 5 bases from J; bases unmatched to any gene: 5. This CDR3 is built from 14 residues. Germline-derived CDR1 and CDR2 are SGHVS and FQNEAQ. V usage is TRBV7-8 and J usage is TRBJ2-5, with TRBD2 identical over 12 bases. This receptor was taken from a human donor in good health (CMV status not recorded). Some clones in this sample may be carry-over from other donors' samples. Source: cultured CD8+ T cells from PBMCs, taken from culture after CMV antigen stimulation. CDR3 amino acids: CASNLLAGGETQYF. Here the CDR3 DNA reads TGTGCCAGCAACCTTCTAGCGGGGGGGGAGACCCAGTACTTC. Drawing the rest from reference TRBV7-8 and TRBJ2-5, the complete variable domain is GAGVSQSPRYKVAKRGQDVALRCDPISGHVSLFWYQQALGQGPEFLTYFQNEAQLDKSGLPSDRFFAERPEGSVSTLKIQRTQQEDSAVYLCASNLLAGGETQYFGPGTRLLVL.